One sample yielded the 31 T cell receptor beta chains listed below, sequenced in a study of T cells in localized non-small cell lung cancer. Sequencing was performed with immunoSEQ multiplex PCR; in TCRdb, only in-frame clones are kept and a portion is missing. The table lists tens of thousands of clones, more than 70% of them singletons. The sample was peripheral blood, taken before any cancer treatment. These receptors came from a woman aged 35-75 years with stage I squamous cell lung carcinoma.

This clone has only a few counts. This sequence joins TRBV19 and TRBJ1-5; D gene uncertain. This CDR3 region has 13 residues. Germline-derived CDR1 and CDR2 are LNHDA and SQIVND (reference sequence). V gave up 7 bases and J gave up 0 bases, with 7 bases separating them. DNA of the CDR3: TGTGCCAGTAACTGGGGTAGCAATCAGCCCCAGCATTTT. Its translation is CASNWGSNQPQHF.

The J gene is TRBJ2-5, the V gene TRBV9; the match to TRBD1 covers 7 bases. Germline V gene sequence: CDR1 SGDLS, CDR2 YYNGEE. J was trimmed by 5 bases and V by 0 bases; bases with no gene match: 4. The CDR3 has 14 amino acids. The CDR3 loop is CASSVVDRAETQYF. As DNA, the CDR3 is TGTGCCAGCAGCGTAGTCGACAGGGCGGAGACCCAGTACTTC.

This chain links TRBV2 with TRBJ1-4, with TRBD1 matching 7 bases. This CDR3 spans 12 amino acids. The J segment lost 13 bases and the V segment lost 6 bases, leaving 8 bases of the junction unmatched. Germline CDR1 and CDR2: SNHLY and FYNNEI. The CDR3 region has the DNA TGTGCCAGCAGGGAGGGGGCAGGCCGACTGTTTTTT. It encodes CASREGAGRLFF.

The V call is TRBV7-3, the J call TRBJ2-1, with 10 positions matching TRBD2. The ends lost 5 bases at V and 4 bases at J; junction bases unmatched: 8. Germline V gene sequence: CDR1 SGHTA, CDR2 FQGTGA. This CDR3 contains 16 residues. The CDR3 DNA is TGTGCCAGCAGCCCCCTTAAAGCGGGGGGGTACAATGAGCAGTTCTTC. Its protein is CASSPLKAGGYNEQFF.

The rearrangement joins TRBV28 to TRBJ1-5; a possible D gene is TRBD1 (5 bases). Trimming took 5 bases from V and 0 from J, leaving 20 bases between them. The CDR3 loop spans 18 amino acids. Germline CDR1 reads MDHEN; CDR2 reads SYDVKM. The CDR3 protein is CASSPPNGGWDSNQPQHF. CDR3 nucleotide sequence: TGTGCCAGCAGTCCCCCGAATGGGGGTTGGGATAGCAATCAGCCCCAGCATTTT.

This chain links TRBV5-1 with TRBJ2-5; 8 bases align to TRBD2. This CDR3 has 15 amino acids. Trimming took 4 bases from V and 5 from J; bases not matched to a gene: 10. Per germline, CDR1 SGHRS and CDR2 YFSETQ. CDR3 sequence: CASSVGTSVLETQYF. The CDR3 DNA is TGCGCCAGCAGCGTCGGGACTAGTGTTTTGGAGACCCAGTACTTC. Based on the CDR3 plus reference TRBV5-1 and TRBJ2-5, the full variable domain is KAGVTQTPRYLIKTRGQQVTLSCSPISGHRSVSWYQQTPGQGLQFLFEYFSETQRNKGNFPGRFSGRQFSNSRSEMNVSTLELGDSALYLCASSVGTSVLETQYFGPGTRLLVL.

The chain is built from TRBV11-3 and TRBJ2-1, with 7 positions matching TRBD1. Germline V gene data show CDR1 as SGHNT and CDR2 as YENEEA. This CDR3 contains 14 residues. J lost 3 bases, V lost 4 bases, and 3 bases had no gene match. CDR3 bases: TGTGCCAGCAGCTCTGGACAGGTCTACAATGAGCAGTTCTTC. It codes for CASSSGQVYNEQFF.

The chain joins TRBV10-2 to TRBJ1-1; D is perhaps TRBD1 (6 bases). There are 14 residues in the CDR3. V was clipped by 9 bases and J by 8 bases, with 22 bases between them. Looked up from germline, CDR1 is WSHSY and CDR2 is SAAADI. CDR3 residues: CASVRGVGRKEAFF. The CDR3 DNA is TGCGCCAGTGTAAGGGGGGTTGGGCGGAAAGAAGCTTTCTTT.

This clone was recorded once. The chain links TRBV19 to TRBJ2-2, with 10 bases lining up with TRBD1. The CDR3 consists of 15 residues. The V and J ends lost 6 bases and 3 bases, in that order; junction bases with no gene match: 4. Germline-derived CDR1 and CDR2 are LNHDA and SQIVND (reference sequence). This CDR3 reads CASSRGQGYTGELFF. In DNA form, the CDR3 reads TGTGCCAGTAGCCGGGGACAGGGGTACACCGGGGAGCTGTTTTTT.

V usage is TRBV19 and J usage is TRBJ2-5; D tentatively fits TRBD1 or TRBD2 (5 bases each). In germline, CDR1 is LNHDA, CDR2 SQIVND (reference sequence). CDR3 size: 16 residues. V was cut by 4 bases and J by 2 bases, with 17 bases left in between. This chain's CDR3 is CASSNSPGTGQETQYF. The CDR3 nucleotides read TGTGCCAGTAGTAACTCACCAGGGACGGGACAAGAGACCCAGTACTTC.

CDR3 loop: CASSQDLGQGRTDQPQHF. The CDR3 DNA reads as TGTGCCAGCAGCCAAGATTTGGGACAGGGGCGTACGGATCAGCCCCAGCATTTT. The V call is TRBV14, the J call TRBJ1-5; 10 bases match TRBD1. The CDR3 is 18 amino acids. Germline CDR1 SGHDN, CDR2 FVKESK. V lost 0 bases, J lost 5 bases, and 10 bases stayed unmatched.

The V gene is TRBV7-2, the J gene TRBJ1-4, with 11 bases that match TRBD1. The J segment lost 7 bases and the V segment lost 1 base, leaving 5 bases of the junction unmatched. Germline V gene data show CDR1 as SGHTA and CDR2 as FQGNSA. This CDR3 is 16 amino acids long. The chain's CDR3 is CASSLVPGTGGEKLFF. For the CDR3, the DNA is TGTGCCAGCAGCTTAGTTCCGGGGACAGGGGGTGAAAAACTGTTTTTT.

V gene TRBV7-6 combines with J gene TRBJ1-5, with D hard to call. V lost 2 bases, J lost 4 bases, and 6 bases lay in between. The germline CDR1 and CDR2 sequences are SGHVS and FNYEAQ. This CDR3 is 13 amino acids long. CDR3 DNA sequence: TGTGCCAGCAGCTTAATAGAGAATCAGCCCCAGCATTTT. Translation gives CASSLIENQPQHF.

This clone was seen a few times. This chain links TRBV6-1 with TRBJ2-7, with 8 bases matching TRBD1. This CDR3 spans 14 amino acids. Germline CDR1 MNHNS, CDR2 SASEGT. The V segment lost 6 bases and the J segment 2 bases; nucleotides outside the gene matches: 6. The DNA of the CDR3 is TGTGCCAGCAGACCGGGACAGGACACCTACGAGCAGTACTTC. It codes for CASRPGQDTYEQYF.

In the case of this clone: The junction differs from germline at one of its ends, possibly a read error. The V gene is TRBV7-7, the J gene TRBJ1-5; D not certain. This CDR3 region has 15 residues. Germline lookup yields CDR1 SSHAT and CDR2 FNYEAQ (reference sequence). DNA of the CDR3: TGTGCTAGCAACGAGAGAGTGCTGGGCAATAAGCCCCAGCATTTT. As protein: CASNERVLGNKPQHF.

DNA for the CDR3: TGCGCCAGCAGCCAACAGGGAAATAGCAATCAGCCCCAGCATTTT. Amino acid sequence: CASSQQGNSNQPQHF. The rearrangement uses TRBV4-1 and TRBJ1-5; a possible D gene is TRBD1 (5 bases). There are 15 residues in the CDR3. Trimming pared 2 bases from V and 0 bases from J, leaving 8 bases between. The germline CDR1 and CDR2 sequences are MGHRA and YSYEKL.

V gene TRBV7-2 combines with J gene TRBJ2-3; no firm D call. The CDR3 sequence is 15 residues long. Germline lookup yields CDR1 SGHTA and CDR2 FQGNSA. The germline V and J ends were trimmed by 8 bases and 0 bases, with 15 bases remaining between them. The CDR3 is CASSPPGRSTDTQYF. The CDR3, as DNA: TGTGCCAGCTCTCCTCCGGGCAGGAGCACAGATACGCAGTATTTT.

This chain connects TRBV9 to TRBJ2-3, with a tentative D call TRBD1 (6 bases). In germline, CDR1 is SGDLS, CDR2 YYNGEE. The length of the CDR3 is 15 residues. The V and J ends lost 3 bases and 2 bases respectively, with 13 bases between them. The CDR3 spells CASSGQGTATDTQYF. The CDR3 nucleotides read TGTGCCAGCAGCGGCCAGGGGACGGCCACAGATACGCAGTATTTT.

This clone appeared once. The rearrangement links TRBV7-6 to TRBJ2-3; D ambiguous. The CDR3 extends over 15 amino acids. The ends were cut back, 5 bases at V and 2 bases at J, with 14 bases in the middle. From germline, CDR1 is SGHVS and CDR2 FNYEAQ. The CDR3 sequence: CASSPRTFVTDTQYF. CDR3 coding DNA: TGTGCCAGCAGCCCACGGACCTTCGTCACAGATACGCAGTATTTT. Using reference TRBV7-6 and TRBJ2-3 for the parts outside the CDR3, the full variable domain is GAGVSQSPRYKVTKRGQDVALRCDPISGHVSLYWYRQALGQGPEFLTYFNYEAQQDKSGLPNDRFSAERPEGSISTLTIQRTEQRDSAMYRCASSPRTFVTDTQYFGPGTRLTVL.

The CDR3 loop is CASSLTQQGAKAFF. DNA of the CDR3: TGCGCCAGCAGCTTGACCCAACAGGGGGCGAAGGCTTTCTTT. V usage is TRBV5-1 and J usage is TRBJ1-1, with TRBD1 identical over 9 bases. V dropped 1 base and J dropped 11; count of bases not matched to a gene: 9. The germline CDR1 and CDR2 sequences are SGHRS and YFSETQ. The CDR3 runs to 14 residues.

The CDR3 region has the DNA TGTGCCAGCAGTGAGGGACAGCGGGGTCAGCCCCAGCATTTT. This gives the protein CASSEGQRGQPQHF. The V and J genes are TRBV2 and TRBJ1-5; 7 nucleotides align to TRBD1. The CDR3 has 14 amino acids. V trimming: 3 bases; J trimming: 6 bases; junction bases outside the gene matches: 5. CDR1 and CDR2 (germline): SNHLY, FYNNEI.

In this sample, this clone turned up a few times. The chain carries TRBV9 and TRBJ2-5; D may be TRBD1 (5 bases). This CDR3 has 15 amino acids. The ends were cut back, 0 bases at V and 3 bases at J, with 12 bases in the middle. Germline CDR1 is SGDLS and CDR2 is YYNGEE. The CDR3 loop is CASSVGTRSEETQYF. The CDR3 DNA reads as TGTGCCAGCAGCGTAGGGACAAGGTCTGAAGAGACCCAGTACTTC.

CDR3 in DNA: TGTGCCAGCAGCTTAGGCGCCTCCAGGGGCGAGCAGTACTTC. Amino acids: CASSLGASRGEQYF. The genes are TRBV7-2 and TRBJ2-7, with TRBD1 as a possible D gene (6 bases). Per the germline V gene, CDR1 is SGHTA and CDR2 is FQGNSA. V was cut by 1 base and J by 6 bases, with 13 bases left in between. This CDR3 is built from 14 residues. Variable domain in full (rest from reference TRBV7-2 and TRBJ2-7): GAGVSQSPSNKVTEKGKDVELRCDPISGHTALYWYRQSLGQGLEFLIYFQGNSAPDKSGLPSDRFSAERTGGSVSTLTIQRTQQEDSAVYLCASSLGASRGEQYFGPGTRLTVT.

The chain is built from TRBV6-1 and TRBJ2-7; 10 positions agree with TRBD2. The germline CDR1 and CDR2 sequences are MNHNS and SASEGT. V gave up 4 bases and J gave up 9 bases; unmatched junction bases: 15. The CDR3 sequence is 16 residues long. CDR3 sequence reads: CASSANGLAANTRQYF. In DNA form, the CDR3 reads TGTGCCAGCAGTGCCAACGGACTAGCGGCCAACACACGGCAGTACTTC.

Worth noting for this clone: The same CDR3 can be traced to other DNA sequences in this sample. The chain employs TRBV5-4 and TRBJ2-1; 9 bases are shared with TRBD2. The CDR3 contains 15 residues. Germline lookup yields CDR1 SGHNT and CDR2 YYREEE (reference sequence). V shed 0 bases, J shed 2 bases, and the junction held 0 bases outside the gene matches. CDR3 in amino acids: CASSLGGGAYNEQFF. The CDR3 DNA sequence: TGTGCCAGCAGCTTGGGCGGGGGGGCCTACAATGAGCAGTTCTTC. Complete variable domain (other parts from reference TRBV5-4 and TRBJ2-1): ETGVTQSPTHLIKTRGQQVTLRCSSQSGHNTVSWYQQALGQGPQFIFQYYREEENGRGNFPPRFSGLQFPNYSSELNVNALELDDSALYLCASSLGGGAYNEQFFGPGTRLTVL.

This clone was counted only a few times. The chain is built from TRBV5-6 and TRBJ2-5, with 10 bases fitting TRBD1. CDR3 length: 14 residues. The germline V gene has CDR1 SGHDT and CDR2 YYEEEE. The ends lost 4 bases at V and 4 bases at J; junction bases unmatched: 4. The CDR3 protein is CASSRWDRGETQYF. The DNA for the CDR3 is TGTGCCAGCAGCCGATGGGACAGGGGAGAGACCCAGTACTTC.

This chain connects TRBV30 to TRBJ2-2; D not resolved. This CDR3 spans 13 amino acids. Trimming removed 4 bases from V and 1 base from J, with 7 bases in between. Germline V gives CDR1 GTSNPN, CDR2 SVGIG (reference sequence). CDR3 residues: CAWIQQNTGELFF. The CDR3 DNA is TGTGCCTGGATCCAACAGAACACCGGGGAGCTGTTTTTT.

The rearrangement uses TRBV19 and TRBJ1-6; the match to TRBD1 covers 10 bases. V shed 4 bases, J shed 8 bases, and the junction held 5 bases outside the gene matches. Germline CDR1 LNHDA, CDR2 SQIVND (reference sequence). There are 15 residues in the CDR3. The CDR3 DNA sequence: TGTGCCAGTAGTAGCACCGGGACAGGGGATTCACCCCTCCACTTT. It encodes CASSSTGTGDSPLHF.

This clone was seen a single time. V and J are TRBV27 and TRBJ2-2; TRBD1 agrees at 7 bases. Trimming at V came to 0 bases and at J to 1 base, leaving 5 bases not matched to a gene. The CDR3 totals 17 residues. Germline CDR1 and CDR2: MNHEY and SMNVEV (reference sequence). The CDR3 region has the DNA TGTGCCAGCAGTTTATCAGCCGGGACAGTGAACACCGGGGAGCTGTTTTTT. Protein sequence: CASSLSAGTVNTGELFF.

CDR3 loop: CASSPPGQATGTGELFF. CDR3 sequence (DNA): TGTGCCAGCTCACCACCGGGACAGGCGACCGGTACCGGGGAGCTGTTTTTT. The rearrangement links TRBV18 to TRBJ2-2; 8 positions match TRBD1. V lost 0 bases, J lost 5 bases, and 8 bases stayed unmatched. CDR3 length equals 17 residues. The germline V gene has CDR1 KGHSH and CDR2 LQKENI.

The chain is built from TRBV6-1 and TRBJ1-2; no firm D call. This CDR3 comprises 12 residues. Germline assignment: CDR1 MNHNS and CDR2 SASEGT. Trimming shortened V by 3 bases and J by 2 bases, and 4 bases separated the two germline ends. In DNA, the CDR3 is TGTGCCAGCAGTGACAGGAACTATGGCTACACCTTC. Translating it yields CASSDRNYGYTF.